The 9 T cell receptor beta chains listed next were all sequenced from one sample in a study of T cells after yellow fever vaccination. TCRdb re-called the 5' RACE reads through MiXCR, storing one row per CDR3 protein. This repertoire shows hundreds of thousands of distinct CDR3 sequences, more than 9% found once; its top ten account for about 15%. Here the sequenced sample was PBMCs, taken on the day of the yellow fever booster vaccination. The receptors here all came from a man aged 25 to 40 who received the YFV17D yellow fever vaccine.

This clonotype was seen a few times. The chain couples TRBV12-3 or TRBV12-4 to TRBJ1-5, with D possibly TRBD1 on 5 matching bases. The CDR3 is 13 amino acids. Between the trimmed V and J ends, which lost 6 bases and 7 bases, there was a span of 13 bases. The CDR3 sequence is CASSPGGAQPQHF. In DNA, the CDR3 is TGTGCCAGCAGCCCGGGCGGGGCCCAGCCCCAGCATTTT.

This chain connects TRBV6-5 to TRBJ2-5; no firm D call. Germline assignment: CDR1 MNHEY and CDR2 SVGAGI. The CDR3 covers 14 residues. The V and J ends lost 0 bases and 5 bases respectively, with 10 bases between them. Here the CDR3 DNA reads TGTGCCAGCAGTTACTCGACCAGTGGGGAGACCCAGTACTTC. It encodes CASSYSTSGETQYF.

This clonotype was recorded a few times. The rearrangement joins TRBV20-1 to TRBJ1-5; 9 nucleotides agree with TRBD1. V lost 6 bases and J lost 6; bases outside the gene matches: 9. This CDR3 has 14 amino acids. The germline V gene has CDR1 DFQATT and CDR2 SNEGSKA (reference sequence). In DNA, the CDR3 is TGCAGTGCCAGACCGGACAGGGGAGGTCAGCCCCAGCATTTT. Protein product: CSARPDRGGQPQHF.

V and J are TRBV29-1 and TRBJ2-3; 9 positions agree with TRBD1. This CDR3 region has 14 residues. From germline, CDR1 is SQVTM and CDR2 ANQGSEA. V shed 6 bases and J 4 bases; nucleotides not matched to a gene: 8. The CDR3 region is CSVLQGASPDTQYF. The CDR3 bases are TGCAGCGTATTACAGGGGGCTAGTCCAGATACGCAGTATTTT.

The genes are TRBV4-3 and TRBJ1-4, with 7 bases lining up with TRBD1. Germline CDR1 is LGHNA and CDR2 is YSLEER. Germline trimming cut 6 bases from V and 8 bases from J; bases unmatched to any gene: 9. The length of the CDR3 is 14 residues. CDR3 residues: CASSQGEVEEKLFF. The CDR3 nucleotides read TGCGCCAGCAGTCAGGGGGAGGTTGAAGAAAAACTGTTTTTT.

This clonotype has only a few counts. The chain combines TRBV20-1 with TRBJ1-4; 7 positions agree with TRBD1. This CDR3 is built from 13 residues. Germline CDR1 is DFQATT and CDR2 is SNEGSKA (reference sequence). Trimming removed 5 bases from V and 8 bases from J; junction bases left unmatched: 8. The CDR3 is CSAHNRGDEKLFF. In DNA form, the CDR3 reads TGCAGTGCTCATAACAGGGGAGACGAAAAACTGTTTTTT.

This chain uses TRBV7-9 with TRBJ2-1; D call uncertain. This CDR3 spans 17 amino acids. V lost 3 bases and J 12 bases, leaving 27 bases between the germline ends. Per germline, CDR1 SEHNR and CDR2 FQNEAQ (reference sequence). The CDR3 region is CASSFLPAPNPAVGQFF. The CDR3 coding sequence is TGTGCCAGCAGCTTCTTACCCGCCCCGAACCCGGCGGTGGGGCAGTTCTTC.

At least ten counts were recorded for this clonotype. This chain links TRBV4-3 with TRBJ2-1, with a tentative D call TRBD1 (6 bases). Germline-derived CDR1 and CDR2 are LGHNA and YSLEER. Trimming removed 0 bases at V and 7 bases at J, with 13 bases between. The CDR3 has 15 amino acids. CDR3: CASSQDTGRSNEQFF. Here the CDR3 DNA reads TGCGCCAGCAGCCAAGATACAGGGCGAAGTAATGAGCAGTTCTTC.

This clonotype occurred a few times. The chain carries TRBV10-3 and TRBJ2-2, with D possibly being TRBD2 (5 bases). Germline V gene lookup returns CDR1 ENHRY and CDR2 SYGVKD. This CDR3 region has 14 residues. Trimming pared 10 bases from V and 7 bases from J, leaving 19 bases between. CDR3 sequence: CATTTEYGGGELFF. DNA for the CDR3: TGTGCCACGACTACTGAGTATGGCGGCGGGGAGCTGTTTTTT.